Below are 3 T cell receptor beta chains sequenced from a single sample in a study of spatial heterogeneity in lung cancer. Time point given: blood at routine non-recurrence follow-up after resection. Each CDR3 protein gets one entry after TCRdb re-called the 5' RACE reads with MiXCR. The sample has around 45,000 distinct CDR3 sequences, approximately 22% seen once. The sample was PBMCs, taken at follow-up. The receptors come from a female donor with early-stage non-small cell lung cancer.

The sample holds many counts of this clonotype. The J gene is TRBJ2-2, the V gene TRBV3-1; D remains ambiguous. The CDR3 covers 16 residues. The germline V and J ends were trimmed by 0 bases and 2 bases, with 10 bases remaining between them. Germline loops: CDR1 LGHDT, CDR2 YNNKEL (reference sequence). The CDR3 nucleotides are TGTGCCAGCAGCCAAGATAACGCGGTAAACACCGGGGAGCTGTTTTTT. Amino acids: CASSQDNAVNTGELFF.

This chain uses TRBV5-6 with TRBJ2-7; tentative D call: TRBD1 (6 bases). This CDR3 contains 13 residues. Germline loops: CDR1 SGHDT, CDR2 YYEEEE. Deletions cut 5 bases from V and 3 bases from J, with 12 bases between. In DNA form, the CDR3 reads TGTGCCAGCAGTCACCAGGGGAACTACGAGCAGTACTTC. Encoded protein: CASSHQGNYEQYF. Full variable domain (outside the CDR3, taken from reference TRBV5-6 and TRBJ2-7): DAGVTQSPTHLIKTRGQQVTLRCSPKSGHDTVSWYQQALGQGPQFIFQYYEEEERQRGNFPDRFSGHQFPNYSSELNVNALLLGDSALYLCASSHQGNYEQYFGPGTRLTVT.

This clonotype was found a few times. The chain couples TRBV15 to TRBJ2-7, with D perhaps TRBD2 (6 bases). Trimming took off 0 bases at V and 0 bases at J, with 12 bases between the two ends. The CDR3 runs to 16 residues. CDR1 and CDR2 (germline): LNHNV, YYDKDF (reference sequence). The DNA for the CDR3 is TGTGCCACCAGCAGAGATTCCGGGAGCTACTCCTACGAGCAGTACTTC. It translates to CATSRDSGSYSYEQYF.